One and the same sample provided the 9 T cell receptor beta chains below, sequenced in a study of Tregs in tolerant kidney transplant recipients. Generated by immunoSEQ multiplex PCR, the TCRdb table keeps only in-frame clones and is missing some. The table lists some 31,000 clones. Specimen: CD8+ T cells from blood, collected before the transplant. The receptors were sampled from a human donor who received a combined kidney and bone marrow transplant.

With respect to this clone: The CDR3 end is not reached by the read, which stops 3 residues before it; the germline J gene fills it in. The chain joins TRBV4-2 to TRBJ2-1, with 11 bases lining up with TRBD2. Germline V gives CDR1 LGHNA, CDR2 YNFKEQ. V lost 4 bases, J lost 3 bases, and 20 bases stayed unmatched. The CDR3 is 21 residues long. Incomplete CDR3 DNA: TGTGCCAGCAGCCGGCCAGACCTAGCGGGAGGTCCCCGGGGGGACTACAATGAG. Translating gives CASSRPDLAGGPRGDYNE. The entire CDR3 sequence reads CASSRPDLAGGPRGDYNEQFF.

CDR3 DNA, as far as it was read: TGCAGCGTTGATGGGCTAGCGGGAGCCCCATCAAAGGGCGAG. Amino acids: CSVDGLAGAPSKGE. The complete CDR3 sequence is CSVDGLAGAPSKGEQYF. The chain has TRBV29-1 and TRBJ2-7; 10 bases line up with TRBD2. The read stops 3 residues short of the end of the CDR3; the missing end is completed from the germline J gene. This CDR3 region has 17 residues. The ends lost 3 bases at V and 6 bases at J; junction bases unmatched: 17. The germline V gene encodes CDR1 SQVTM and CDR2 ANQGSEA.

Remarks on this clone: The sequence runs out 3 residues before the end of the CDR3; the remainder is reconstructed from the germline J gene. The V and J genes are TRBV28 and TRBJ1-6; D may be TRBD1 (6 bases). The CDR3 is 14 amino acids. Trimming took 10 bases from V and 3 from J, leaving 13 bases between them. Per the germline V gene, CDR1 is MDHEN and CDR2 is SYDVKM. CDR3: CATGGHSYNSPLHF. The sequenced CDR3 bases are TGTGCCACCGGGGGGCACAGCTATAATTCACCC.

Points on this clone: The missing CDR3 end, 3 residues past where the read stops, is filled in from the germline J gene. The chain recombines TRBV10-3 with TRBJ2-2; D is ambiguous. The CDR3 length is 15 residues. V lost 0 bases and J 3 bases, leaving 8 bases between the germline ends. The germline V gene encodes CDR1 ENHRY and CDR2 SYGVKD. The CDR3 is CAISESMADTGELFF. CDR3 DNA, as far as it was read: TGTGCCATCAGTGAGTCGATGGCCGACACCGGGGAG.

To note about this clone: The CDR3 goes on 3 residues after the read ends, and that part is filled in from the germline J gene. The gene calls are TRBV19 and TRBJ2-2; TRBD1 aligns across 10 bases. V shed 3 bases and J 1 base; nucleotides not matched to a gene: 2. Per the germline V gene, CDR1 is LNHDA and CDR2 is SQIVND (reference sequence). The CDR3 is 16 residues long. CDR3 amino acids: CASSIDRGLNTGELFF. Incomplete CDR3 DNA: TGTGCCAGTAGTATTGACAGGGGGCTGAACACCGGGGAG.

Concerning this clone itself: The read stops 3 residues short of the end of the CDR3; the missing end is completed from the germline J gene. The genes are TRBV11-2 and TRBJ2-7; D may be TRBD1 (6 bases). The V gene lost 2 bases and the J gene lost 4 bases, with 12 bases spanning the gap. Germline V gene sequence: CDR1 SGHAT, CDR2 FQNNGV. The CDR3 runs 14 residues. The CDR3 loop is CASSLPGEYYEQYF. Partial CDR3 DNA: TGTGCCAGCAGCTTACCAGGGGAATATTACGAG.

In regard to this clone: The junction differs from germline at one of its ends, possibly a read error. The missing CDR3 end, 3 residues past where the read stops, is filled in from the germline J gene. V and J are TRBV6-2 or TRBV6-3 and TRBJ2-5; 11 bases are a match to TRBD1. This CDR3 contains 17 residues. Germline-derived CDR1 and CDR2 are MNHEY and SVGEGT. The CDR3 DNA, read in part, is TGTGCCGGCAGTTACCACCTAGGGACAGGGGGCCAAGAGACC. Protein product: CAGSYHLGTGGQET. The full CDR3 reads CAGSYHLGTGGQETQYF.

Details on this clone: The read halts 3 residues ahead of the CDR3 end, with the missing end drawn from the germline J gene. The chain carries TRBV2 and TRBJ1-2; a weak D match, TRBD1 (5 bases). The CDR3 consists of 15 residues. CDR1 and CDR2 from the germline V gene are SNHLY and FYNNEI. Trimming removed 2 bases at V and 6 bases at J, with 16 bases between. The CDR3 region is CASSEIAGPGDGYTF. The sequenced part of the CDR3 DNA is TGTGCCAGCAGTGAAATTGCAGGGCCCGGCGATGGC.

Comments on this clone: Read data end 3 residues before the CDR3 end; the end is taken from the germline J gene. The V gene is TRBV7-9, the J gene TRBJ2-1; tentative D call: TRBD2 (6 bases). CDR1 and CDR2 (germline): SEHNR, FQNEAQ (reference sequence). There are 14 residues in the CDR3. V lost 4 bases and J 4 bases, leaving 11 bases between the germline ends. CDR3 bases read: TGTGCCAGCAGCTCCGTCAGCGGGTACAATGAG. Amino acid sequence: CASSSVSGYNE. The CDR3 in full is CASSSVSGYNEQFF.